The 27 T cell receptor beta chains listed next were all sequenced from one sample in a study of shared clonotypes between healthy human individuals. Naive CD8 isolation took CD45RO-negative cells positively selected for CCR7 and excluded terminally differentiated effector memory CD45RA+ cells. Repertoires were generated with immunoSEQ multiplex PCR, while TCRdb's copy carries only in-frame clones and drops some. Of roughly 590,000 clones in the sample, 95% to 96% were seen once. Input material: naive CD8+ T cells sorted from blood. These receptors all come from a woman in her 30s in good health.

The gene calls are TRBV6-5 and TRBJ2-1; 7 bases line up with TRBD1. Losses at the gene ends were 6 bases for V and 4 bases for J; bases not matched to a gene: 9. This CDR3 contains 15 residues. Germline lookup yields CDR1 MNHEY and CDR2 SVGAGI. Written as DNA, the CDR3 is TGTGCCAGCAGGCCCCGGGACAGAGGATACAATGAGCAGTTCTTC. Amino acids: CASRPRDRGYNEQFF.

The J gene is TRBJ1-3, the V gene TRBV27, with TRBD1 as a possible D gene (5 bases). The CDR3 is made up of 16 amino acids. Germline lookup yields CDR1 MNHEY and CDR2 SMNVEV (reference sequence). Trimming removed 5 bases at V and 0 bases at J, with 14 bases between. The CDR3 reads CASSQRGSNSGNTIYF. As DNA, the CDR3 is TGTGCCAGCAGTCAGAGGGGCAGCAACTCTGGAAACACCATATATTTT.

The genes are TRBV4-2 and TRBJ2-5, with a weak D call TRBD1 (5 bases). The J call may be incorrect, as the DNA end agrees better with TRBJ2-7. CDR1 and CDR2 (germline): LGHNA, YNFKEQ. The CDR3 length is 13 residues. CDR3 protein: CASSQETAYEQYF. The CDR3 coding sequence is TGTGCCAGCAGCCAAGAGACAGCCTACGAGCAGTACTTC.

The rearrangement uses TRBV2 and TRBJ2-7; D gene unclear. The ends were cut back, 4 bases at V and 3 bases at J, with 10 bases in the middle. This CDR3 has 13 residues. The germline V gene has CDR1 SNHLY and CDR2 FYNNEI. The CDR3 reads CASSVPDYYEQYF. CDR3 bases: TGTGCCAGCAGTGTACCCGATTACTACGAGCAGTACTTC.

As concerns this clone: A much larger clone differs by one base, so this may be a read error. Other DNA sequences within the sample encode an identical CDR3. The chain recombines TRBV5-4 with TRBJ2-7, with D uncertain. This CDR3 has 11 residues. V was trimmed by 3 bases and J by 2 bases, leaving 3 bases between them. Germline lookup yields CDR1 SGHNT and CDR2 YYREEE (reference sequence). CDR3 loop: CASSSPYEQYF. The CDR3 coding sequence is TGTGCCAGCAGCTCCCCCTACGAGCAGTACTTC.

DNA of the CDR3: TGTGCCTGGAGTGGGGGTCCCCCCTACGAGCAGTACTTC. Residues: CAWSGGPPYEQYF. This chain joins TRBV30 and TRBJ2-7, with D uncertain. The CDR3 runs to 13 residues. Germline-derived CDR1 and CDR2 are GTSNPN and SVGIG (reference sequence). The germline V and J ends were trimmed by 1 base and 2 bases, with 9 bases remaining between them.

The V and J genes are TRBV15 and TRBJ2-6; 10 bases fit TRBD2. The CDR3 totals 18 residues. Trimming took 3 bases from V and 3 from J; bases not matched to a gene: 8. Germline V lookup: CDR1 LNHNV, CDR2 YYDKDF (reference sequence). CDR3 bases: TGTGCCACCAGCAGTGGGCTAGCGGGAGACGGTGGGGCCAACGTCCTGACTTTC. Translating gives CATSSGLAGDGGANVLTF.

This chain links TRBV4-1 with TRBJ2-2, with 10 bases that match TRBD2. The CDR3 is 16 residues long. Losses at the gene ends were 3 bases for V and 4 bases for J; bases not matched to a gene: 5. CDR1 MGHRA and CDR2 YSYEKL come from the germline V gene. The CDR3 sequence: CASSHGLAELTGELFF. The DNA of the CDR3 is TGCGCCAGCAGCCACGGACTAGCGGAACTCACCGGGGAGCTGTTTTTT.

The chain uses TRBV12-5 and TRBJ2-1, with TRBD2 matching 7 bases. After removal of 3 bases from V and 4 bases from J, the junction contained 3 bases not matched to a gene. Germline CDR1 LGHNT, CDR2 FRNRAP. CDR3 length: 14 residues. CDR3 in amino acids: CASGFTGGYNEQFF. In DNA, the CDR3 is TGTGCTAGTGGTTTTACGGGAGGATACAATGAGCAGTTCTTC.

The chain employs TRBV6-5 and TRBJ2-7, with D tentatively TRBD1 or TRBD2 (7 bases each). CDR3 size: 14 residues. Germline CDR1 reads MNHEY; CDR2 reads SVGAGI. V lost 6 bases, J lost 3 bases, and 15 bases lay in between. The CDR3 protein is CASSRGDSSYEQYF. The CDR3 nucleotides read TGTGCCAGCAGCCGGGGGGACAGCAGCTACGAGCAGTACTTC.

The V gene is TRBV5-1, the J gene TRBJ1-1; 9 bases line up with TRBD1. V shed 3 bases and J 5 bases; nucleotides not matched to a gene: 17. The CDR3 loop spans 18 amino acids. The V gene's germline CDR1 is SGHRS and CDR2 YFSETQ. CDR3 DNA: TGCGCCAGCAGCTCGGGTAGGCGTACAGGACAGGGGAAAACTGAAGCTTTCTTT. Its protein product is CASSSGRRTGQGKTEAFF. The whole variable domain, filled in from reference TRBV5-1 and TRBJ1-1, reads KAGVTQTPRYLIKTRGQQVTLSCSPISGHRSVSWYQQTPGQGLQFLFEYFSETQRNKGNFPGRFSGRQFSNSRSEMNVSTLELGDSALYLCASSSGRRTGQGKTEAFFGQGTRLTVV.

This chain uses TRBV4-2 with TRBJ2-1, with 8 nucleotides matching TRBD2. Germline CDR1 reads LGHNA; CDR2 reads YNFKEQ. After removal of 4 bases from V and 9 bases from J, the junction contained 20 bases not matched to a gene. The CDR3 spans 18 residues. Here the CDR3 reads CASSRSSGLAVGRAEQFF. The CDR3 bases are TGTGCCAGCAGCCGGTCAAGTGGTCTAGCGGTCGGGAGGGCTGAGCAGTTCTTC.

The chain couples TRBV10-1 to TRBJ2-2; D is uncertain. Germline V CDR1 and CDR2: WNHNN, SYGVQD (reference sequence). The CDR3 loop spans 13 amino acids. With 0 bases removed from V and 6 bases from J, the gap between germline ends came to 5 bases. The CDR3 reads CASSESFAGELFF. DNA of the CDR3: TGCGCCAGCAGTGAGTCGTTCGCCGGGGAGCTGTTTTTT.

This chain joins TRBV9 and TRBJ1-4, with D possibly matching TRBD1 (5 bases). Trimming cost V 0 bases and J 4 bases, with 10 bases left between them. Germline CDR1 SGDLS, CDR2 YYNGEE. The length of the CDR3 is 15 residues. The CDR3 coding sequence is TGTGCCAGCAGCGTAGCAGGGAGCGTTAATGAAAAACTGTTTTTT. It yields the protein CASSVAGSVNEKLFF.

The V call is TRBV7-9, the J call TRBJ2-5; 7 bases align to TRBD2. Germline CDR1 and CDR2: SEHNR and FQNEAQ (reference sequence). Unmatched junction bases numbered 9, after V lost 5 bases and J lost 3 bases. This CDR3 contains 15 residues. CDR3 region: CASSPRTAGEETQYF. Here the CDR3 DNA reads TGTGCCAGCAGCCCCAGGACGGCGGGGGAAGAGACCCAGTACTTC.

The chain couples TRBV19 to TRBJ2-7; TRBD1 matches at 9 bases. The V gene's germline CDR1 is LNHDA and CDR2 SQIVND (reference sequence). The CDR3 spans 15 residues. CDR3 nucleotides: TGTCCTCACCAGGGGTCCTTAGGACAGGGGTACGAGCAGTACTTC. Translated, it gives CPHQGSLGQGYEQYF.

V and J are TRBV6-1 and TRBJ1-1; D remains unclear. Trimming took 6 bases from V and 6 from J, leaving 14 bases between them. The germline CDR1 and CDR2 sequences are MNHNS and SASEGT. This CDR3 contains 13 residues. As DNA, the CDR3 is TGTGCCAGCAGGTACACAGCCGAGCCTGAAGCTTTCTTT. It translates to CASRYTAEPEAFF.

The chain recombines TRBV6-1 with TRBJ2-7; D remains ambiguous. There are 15 residues in the CDR3. Per the germline V gene, CDR1 is MNHNS and CDR2 is SASEGT. V lost 6 bases and J lost 5, with 20 bases in between. CDR3 coding DNA: TGTGCCAGCAGCAGCCTTGGACCCTACTACCACGAGCAGTACTTC. Protein product: CASSSLGPYYHEQYF.

This chain uses TRBV28 with TRBJ2-2; 9 bases align to TRBD2. This CDR3 has 15 residues. From germline, CDR1 is MDHEN and CDR2 SYDVKM. V lost 10 bases, J lost 1 base, and 7 bases stayed unmatched. The CDR3 DNA follows: TGTGCCACCCGACCGACTAGCGGGAACACCGGGGAGCTGTTTTTT. It encodes CATRPTSGNTGELFF.

This clone was picked up one time. The J gene is TRBJ2-7, the V gene TRBV6-6, with 7 bases that match TRBD1. CDR1 and CDR2 (germline): MNHNY, SVGAGI (reference sequence). With V trimmed by 5 bases and J by 2 bases, 6 bases remained unmatched. The CDR3 consists of 14 residues. CDR3 sequence (DNA): TGTGCCAGCAGTAGCCGGGACAGAACCTACGAGCAGTACTTC. Protein product: CASSSRDRTYEQYF.

Regarding this clone: At one end, the junction sequence differs from germline, possibly due to a read error. The chain joins TRBV5-3 to TRBJ2-5, with D unresolved. TRBV5-3 is an ORF for which the function is uncertain. This CDR3 has 11 residues. CDR3 amino acids: CARSFQATQYF. In DNA form, the CDR3 reads TGTGCCAGAAGCTTTCAAGCGACCCAGTACTTC.

As concerns this clone: Other DNA variants within this sample encode the same CDR3. This rearrangement joins TRBV14 to TRBJ2-5; no definite D call. The CDR3 contains 12 residues. Germline CDR1 and CDR2: SGHDN and FVKESK. Trimming took off 1 base at V and 4 bases at J, with 4 bases between the two ends. CDR3 protein: CASSQVGETQYF. The CDR3 bases are TGTGCCAGCAGCCAAGTGGGAGAGACCCAGTACTTC.

The chain links TRBV7-2 to TRBJ2-2; D is unresolved. The CDR3 has 14 amino acids. Germline V gives CDR1 SGHTA, CDR2 FQGNSA. V was cut by 5 bases and J by 7 bases, with 14 bases left in between. The DNA for the CDR3 is TGTGCCAGCAGCCCAGTACCGGAGATCGGGGAGCTGTTTTTT. Protein: CASSPVPEIGELFF.

This clone was detected once. The J gene is TRBJ2-7, the V gene TRBV5-8; no clear D. Germline CDR1 is SGHTS and CDR2 is YDEGEE. V was clipped by 6 bases and J by 3 bases, with 10 bases between them. CDR3 length equals 12 residues. The CDR3 DNA reads TGTGCCAGCAAGCCCCTCGGCTACGAGCAGTACTTC. It is translated as CASKPLGYEQYF.

This chain joins TRBV20-1 and TRBJ1-2; D is undetermined. Germline CDR1 reads DFQATT; CDR2 reads SNEGSKA (reference sequence). The V end lost 6 bases, the J end lost 3 bases, and 8 bases lay between the germline ends. The CDR3 length is 11 residues. DNA of the CDR3: TGCAGTGCCTGGACGTACTATGGCTACACCTTC. It codes for CSAWTYYGYTF.

This clone showed up just once. The chain uses TRBV15 and TRBJ2-3; 10 nucleotides agree with TRBD2. CDR1 is LNHNV, CDR2 YYDKDF, per germline (reference sequence). The J segment lost 6 bases and the V segment lost 7 bases, leaving 13 bases of the junction unmatched. The CDR3 runs to 16 residues. The CDR3 sequence: CATTQWGAGGPDTQYF. Here the CDR3 DNA reads TGTGCCACCACCCAATGGGGAGCGGGAGGGCCGGATACGCAGTATTTT.

The V call is TRBV2, the J call TRBJ1-1; 8 bases agree with TRBD1. V lost 6 bases to trimming and J lost 8 bases; unmatched junction nucleotides: 14. CDR3 length: 15 residues. Germline assignment: CDR1 SNHLY and CDR2 FYNNEI. The CDR3 reads CASRASAAGGSEAFF. CDR3 DNA: TGTGCCAGCAGAGCCAGCGCGGCAGGGGGCTCGGAAGCTTTCTTT.